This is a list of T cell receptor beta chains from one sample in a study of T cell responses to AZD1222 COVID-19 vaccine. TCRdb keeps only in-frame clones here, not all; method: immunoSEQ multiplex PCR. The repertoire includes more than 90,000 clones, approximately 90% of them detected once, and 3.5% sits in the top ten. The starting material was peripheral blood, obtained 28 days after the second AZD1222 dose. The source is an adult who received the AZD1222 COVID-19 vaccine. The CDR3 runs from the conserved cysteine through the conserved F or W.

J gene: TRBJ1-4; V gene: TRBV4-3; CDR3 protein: CASSQDGTSYEKLFF
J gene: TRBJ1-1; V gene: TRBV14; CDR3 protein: CASSQTANTEAFF
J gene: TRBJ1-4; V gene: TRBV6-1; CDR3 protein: CASSDAGGQDEKLFF
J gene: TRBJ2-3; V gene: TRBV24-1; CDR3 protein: CATSRAGQGGTDTQYF
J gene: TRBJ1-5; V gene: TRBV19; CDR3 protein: CASKGQGAQPQHF
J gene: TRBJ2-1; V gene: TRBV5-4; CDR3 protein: CASSPAGTSGSGDEQFF
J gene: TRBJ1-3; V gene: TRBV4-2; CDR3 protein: CASSQVQESSGNTIYF
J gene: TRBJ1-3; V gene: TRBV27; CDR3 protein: CASSLTPDPGNTIYF
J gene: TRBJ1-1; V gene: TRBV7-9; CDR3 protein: CASSPQGQGHTEAFF
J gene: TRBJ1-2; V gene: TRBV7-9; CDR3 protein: CASSLEIGGSYGYTF
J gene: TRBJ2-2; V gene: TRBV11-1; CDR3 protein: CASTGRWGTGELFF
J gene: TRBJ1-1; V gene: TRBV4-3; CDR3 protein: CASSQDGRGTEAFF
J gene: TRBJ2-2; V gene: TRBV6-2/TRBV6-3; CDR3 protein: CATTPTLGGAGELFF
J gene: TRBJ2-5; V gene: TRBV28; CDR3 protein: CASSLGGQETQYF
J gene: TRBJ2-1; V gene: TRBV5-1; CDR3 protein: CASSFPAGVYNEQFF
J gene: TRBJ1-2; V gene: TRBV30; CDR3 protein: CAWSVSPVAF
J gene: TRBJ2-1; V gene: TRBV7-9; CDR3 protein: CASSGRAGREVYNEQFF
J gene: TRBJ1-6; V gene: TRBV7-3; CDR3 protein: CASSLTGSSYNSPLHF
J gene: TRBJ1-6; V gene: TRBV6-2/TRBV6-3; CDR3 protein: CASSYPTGASSSYNSPLHF
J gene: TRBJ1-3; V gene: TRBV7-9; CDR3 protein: CASSSRDRANTIYF
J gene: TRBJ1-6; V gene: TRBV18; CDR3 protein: CASSPLGNGDSPLHF
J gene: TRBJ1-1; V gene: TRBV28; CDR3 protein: CASSFRKGDTEAFF
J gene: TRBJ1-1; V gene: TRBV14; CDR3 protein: CASSHEVDNAFF
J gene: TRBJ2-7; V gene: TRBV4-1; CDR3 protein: CASSRAGFSSYEQYF
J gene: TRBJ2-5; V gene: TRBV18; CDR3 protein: CASSIRDRAPGTQYF
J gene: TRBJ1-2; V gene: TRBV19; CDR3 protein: CASNTPGQGNYGYTF
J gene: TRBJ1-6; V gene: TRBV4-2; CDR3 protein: CASSQGSAEDNSPLHF
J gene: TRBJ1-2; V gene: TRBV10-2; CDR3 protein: CASSEPGTSNYGYTF
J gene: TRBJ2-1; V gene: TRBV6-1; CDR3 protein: CASSDGLRIGEQFF
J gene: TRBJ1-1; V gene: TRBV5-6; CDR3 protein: CASSALTDLNTEAFF
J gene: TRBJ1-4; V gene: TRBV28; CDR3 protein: CASQGGGPEKLFF
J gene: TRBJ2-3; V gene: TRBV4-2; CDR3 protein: CASSQEVMRADTQYF
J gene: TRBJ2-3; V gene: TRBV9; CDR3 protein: CASSLGLELTDTQYF
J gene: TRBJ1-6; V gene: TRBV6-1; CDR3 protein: CASSVSWDVSYNSPLHF
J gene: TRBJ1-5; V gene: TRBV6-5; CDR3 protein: CASRRQSNSNQPQHF
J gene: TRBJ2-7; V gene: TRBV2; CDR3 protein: CASSGGPEPSYEQYF
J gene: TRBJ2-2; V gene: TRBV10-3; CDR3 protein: CAISQTSTGELFF
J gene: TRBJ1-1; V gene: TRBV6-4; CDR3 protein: CASRLEGTFNTEAFF
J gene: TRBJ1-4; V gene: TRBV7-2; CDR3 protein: CASSLAGTNEKLFF
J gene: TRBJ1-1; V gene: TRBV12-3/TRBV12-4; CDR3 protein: CASSRTGGTEAFF
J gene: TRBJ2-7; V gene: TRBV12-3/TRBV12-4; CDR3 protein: CASSFGPSYEQYF
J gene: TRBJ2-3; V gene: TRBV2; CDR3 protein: CAITSGQIKHTQYF
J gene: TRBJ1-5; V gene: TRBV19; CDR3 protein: CASSMGGGQPQHF
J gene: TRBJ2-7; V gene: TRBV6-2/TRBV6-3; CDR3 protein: CASSLDRYIYEQYF
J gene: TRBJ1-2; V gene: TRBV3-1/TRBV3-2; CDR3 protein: CASSPDSNYGYTF
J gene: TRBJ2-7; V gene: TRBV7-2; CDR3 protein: CASNPGLGLDEQYF
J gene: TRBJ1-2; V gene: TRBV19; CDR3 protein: CASTGAGTVTYYGYTF
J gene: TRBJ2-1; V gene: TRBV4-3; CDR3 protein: CASSQEEGSYNEQFF
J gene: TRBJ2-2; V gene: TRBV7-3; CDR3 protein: CASSLGQELPTGELFF
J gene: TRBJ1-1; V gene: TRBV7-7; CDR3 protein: CASSPGDGVTEAFF
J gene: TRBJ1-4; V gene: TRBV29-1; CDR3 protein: CSVDLAQPPTNEKLFF
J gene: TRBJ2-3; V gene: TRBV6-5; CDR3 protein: CASKASGRGDTQYF
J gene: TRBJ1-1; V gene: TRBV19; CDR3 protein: CASSIVHNTEAFF
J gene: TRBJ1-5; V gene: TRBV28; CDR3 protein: CASSPGGRGPYSNQPQHF
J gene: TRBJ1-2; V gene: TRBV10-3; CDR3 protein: CAIRGFGASGYTF